The rows below give T cell receptor beta chains drawn from one sample of a study of CD8 T cells in ankylosing spondylitis. A single record per CDR3 protein comes from TCRdb applying MiXCR to the 5' RACE reads. The table has about 200,000 distinct CDR3 sequences, roughly 13% seen once. The sample taken for sequencing was blood, either unsorted or a sorted T cell fraction (not recorded which). The receptors come from a male donor with ankylosing spondylitis or in good health (not recorded which). Both conserved end residues are part of each CDR3. D genes are given only for firm matches. Not all rows give a size; the values are once, few, many and, for expanded clones, a class.

few	TRBJ2-3	TRBV4-2	.	CASSQEWTDTQYF	TGTGCCAGCAGCCAAGAGTGGACAGATACGCAGTATTTT
few	TRBJ1-5	TRBV5-6	.	CASSLANSGRGQPQHF	TGTGCCAGCAGCTTGGCCAATTCAGGACGCGGTCAGCCCCAGCATTTT
few	TRBJ2-1	TRBV29-1	.	CSVEGLGSYNEQFF	TGCAGCGTTGAGGGGCTAGGGTCCTACAATGAGCAGTTCTTC
few	TRBJ2-7	TRBV5-1	TRBD2	CASSLSGLADLYEQYF	TGCGCCAGCAGCTTGAGCGGTCTAGCGGACTTATACGAGCAGTACTTC
.	TRBJ2-1	TRBV2	.	CASSRDRNNEQFF	TGTGCCAGCAGCCGCGACAGAAACAATGAGCAGTTCTTC
.	TRBJ2-3	TRBV4-1	.	CASSQGDDTDTQYF	TGCGCCAGCAGCCAAGGGGACGACACAGATACGCAGTATTTT
many	TRBJ2-3	TRBV5-1	TRBD1	CASSSPGTATDTQYF	TGCGCCAGCAGCTCACCCGGGACAGCTACAGATACGCAGTATTTT
.	TRBJ1-3	TRBV12-3/TRBV12-4	.	CASTGESSGNTIYF	TGTGCCAGCACCGGGGAGAGCTCTGGAAACACCATATATTTT
few	TRBJ1-2	TRBV27	.	CASSLSSGLYGYTF	TGTGCCAGCAGTTTATCGTCGGGTCTCTATGGCTACACCTTC
few	TRBJ2-5	TRBV29-1	.	CSVEGGPTGETQYF	TGCAGCGTTGAGGGGGGCCCTACGGGGGAGACCCAGTACTTC
.	TRBJ1-2	TRBV12-3/TRBV12-4	TRBD1	CASSLWGRDSYGYTF	TGTGCCAGCAGTTTATGGGGGAGGGACAGTTATGGCTACACCTTC
.	TRBJ2-3	TRBV25-1	.	CASTTSRSAVSTPTSTDTQYF	TGTGCCAGCACTACTTCTCGCAGCGCTGTCAGCACCCCTACTAGCACAGATACGCAGTATTTT
few	TRBJ2-1	TRBV6-2/TRBV6-3	TRBD1	CASSYSGARGRVNEQFF	TGTGCCAGCAGTTACTCTGGGGCCAGGGGGCGCGTGAATGAGCAGTTCTTC
.	TRBJ2-7	TRBV3-1	.	CASSPERLCSYEQYF	TGTGCCAGCAGCCCGGAGCGCCTGTGCTCCTACGAGCAGTACTTC
many	TRBJ2-7	TRBV12-3/TRBV12-4	.	CASSSSHEQYF	TGTGCCAGCAGTTCATCCCACGAGCAGTACTTC
.	TRBJ1-4	TRBV4-1	.	CASSQDNGSANEKLFF	TGCGCCAGCAGCCAAGATAACGGGTCTGCTAATGAAAAACTGTTTTTT
.	TRBJ2-7	TRBV12-3/TRBV12-4	.	CASSPRKLASSYEQYF	TGTGCCAGCAGTCCCCGGAAGCTCGCTTCCTCCTACGAGCAGTACTTC
many	TRBJ2-7	TRBV5-1	.	CASSLGHSSYEQYF	TGCGCCAGCAGCTTGGGCCACAGTTCCTACGAGCAGTACTTC
many	TRBJ2-3	TRBV7-2	.	CASSLGSSTDTQYF	TGTGCCAGCAGCTTGGGGTCTAGCACAGATACGCAGTATTTT
few	TRBJ2-1	TRBV12-3/TRBV12-4	.	CASSPTGSRNNEQFF	TGTGCCAGCAGTCCTACAGGGAGTAGGAACAATGAGCAGTTCTTC
.	TRBJ2-7	TRBV3-1	TRBD2	CASSQDLGLAGYYEQYF	TGTGCCAGCAGCCAAGACCTCGGACTAGCGGGCTATTACGAGCAGTACTTC
few	TRBJ2-7	TRBV27	.	CASSFSRTYEQYF	TGTGCCAGCAGTTTTTCCAGAACCTACGAGCAGTACTTC
few	TRBJ2-7	TRBV12-3/TRBV12-4	.	CASRDGNYEQYF	TGTGCCAGCAGAGACGGGAACTACGAGCAGTACTTC
.	TRBJ2-2	TRBV2	.	CASNLGGWFGTNTGELFF	TGTGCCAGCAATCTGGGCGGATGGTTTGGGACGAACACCGGGGAGCTGTTTTTT
many	TRBJ2-3	TRBV5-6	.	CASSWWGAGDTQYF	TGTGCCAGCAGCTGGTGGGGCGCGGGAGATACGCAGTATTTT
few	TRBJ2-1	TRBV7-9	TRBD2	CASSLAVGLAGEDEQFF	TGTGCCAGCAGCTTAGCCGTAGGACTAGCGGGAGAGGATGAGCAGTTCTTC
many	TRBJ2-5	TRBV27	TRBD2	CASSLQRESETQYF	TGTGCCAGCAGTCTCCAGCGGGAGTCGGAGACCCAGTACTTC
few	TRBJ2-7	TRBV19	.	CASSTLTGPGGDEQYF	TGTGCCAGTAGTACCCTAACAGGCCCCGGGGGAGACGAGCAGTACTTC
.	TRBJ2-5	TRBV3-1	.	CASSQEASSTKTQYF	TGTGCCAGCAGCCAAGAGGCTAGCTCCACGAAGACCCAGTACTTC
.	TRBJ1-2	TRBV6-5	.	CASSYQDNYGYTF	TGTGCCAGCAGTTACCAGGATAACTATGGCTACACCTTC
few	TRBJ2-1	TRBV20-1	TRBD2	CSASAREDNEQFF	TGCAGTGCTAGTGCGCGGGAGGACAATGAGCAGTTCTTC
few	TRBJ2-1	TRBV5-1	TRBD2	CASSPGEGRYNEQFF	TGCGCCAGCAGCCCGGGGGAGGGCCGTTACAATGAGCAGTTCTTC
few	TRBJ2-7	TRBV9	.	CASSATGTATLGEQYF	TGTGCCAGCAGCGCTACCGGGACTGCTACTTTGGGAGAGCAGTACTTC
few	TRBJ1-3	TRBV7-9	.	CASSVTGSGNTIYF	TGTGCCAGCAGCGTAACAGGCTCTGGAAACACCATATATTTT
few	TRBJ1-1	TRBV5-6	.	CASSGEHGMNTEAFF	TGTGCCAGCAGCGGAGAACACGGAATGAACACTGAAGCTTTCTTT
few	TRBJ2-5	TRBV6-6	TRBD1	CAGRGPPRETQYF	TGTGCCGGAAGGGGGCCTCCGAGGGAGACCCAGTACTTC
.	TRBJ1-5	TRBV2	.	CASSEEGGLGSQPQHF	TGTGCCAGCAGTGAAGAGGGGGGCCTGGGCAGTCAGCCCCAGCATTTT
.	TRBJ1-6	TRBV27	TRBD1	CASSLGTGGSNSPLHF	TGTGCCAGCAGTTTGGGGACAGGGGGCTCGAATTCACCCCTCCACTTT
few	TRBJ2-7	TRBV11-2	.	CASSLDSGEEQYF	TGTGCCAGCAGCTTAGATTCCGGGGAGGAGCAGTACTTC
few	TRBJ2-5	TRBV7-9	TRBD2	CASSSETSGGETQYF	TGTGCCAGCAGCTCCGAGACTAGCGGGGGGGAGACCCAGTACTTC
.	TRBJ2-3	TRBV5-6	.	CASSLHGSDTQYF	TGTGCCAGCAGCTTGCATGGGTCAGATACGCAGTATTTT
many	TRBJ2-5	TRBV7-9	TRBD2	CASSFQREGLRETQYF	TGTGCCAGCAGCTTTCAACGGGAGGGCTTGCGGGAGACCCAGTACTTC
many	TRBJ2-1	TRBV20-1	TRBD2	CSARDRLADYNEQFF	TGCAGTGCTAGAGATCGTCTAGCGGACTACAATGAGCAGTTCTTC
few	TRBJ2-2	TRBV4-1	.	CASSQGYTGELFF	TGCGCCAGCAGCCAAGGGTACACCGGGGAGCTGTTTTTT
many	TRBJ1-2	TRBV10-3	.	CAISLVEGGYGYTF	TGTGCCATCAGTTTGGTGGAGGGGGGATATGGCTACACCTTC
many	TRBJ2-3	TRBV3-1	TRBD2	CASSQLSPSGGGLGTDTQYF	TGTGCCAGCAGCCAACTCTCCCCTAGCGGGGGGGGCCTGGGCACAGATACGCAGTATTTT
few	TRBJ2-1	TRBV11-2	TRBD1	CASSLSFGQGANEQFF	TGTGCCAGCAGCTTATCATTCGGACAGGGTGCCAATGAGCAGTTCTTC
few	TRBJ2-5	TRBV30	.	CAWSVGSHQETQYF	TGTGCCTGGAGTGTCGGCAGCCACCAAGAGACCCAGTACTTC
few	TRBJ1-4	TRBV7-9	TRBD1	CASSLRQGVEKLFF	TGTGCCAGCAGCTTAAGACAGGGAGTTGAAAAACTGTTTTTT
few	TRBJ2-5	TRBV6-5	TRBD1	CASRGQGETQYF	TGTGCCAGCAGGGGACAGGGGGAGACCCAGTACTTC
few	TRBJ2-7	TRBV6-2/TRBV6-3	.	CASSAEASYEQYF	TGTGCCAGCAGTGCGGAGGCCTCCTACGAGCAGTACTTC
.	TRBJ2-1	TRBV7-8	TRBD2	CASSSLHTSGPFNEQFF	TGTGCCAGTAGCTCACTTCATACTAGCGGGCCTTTCAATGAGCAGTTCTTC
.	TRBJ1-2	TRBV6-5	.	CASSYSTGHYYGYTF	TGTGCCAGCAGTTACTCAACAGGGCACTACTATGGCTACACCTTC
.	TRBJ2-7	TRBV5-1	TRBD1	CASSYRGYEQYF	TGCGCCAGCAGCTACAGGGGCTACGAGCAGTACTTC